Listed below are T cell receptor beta chains from one sample, sequenced in a study of cytomegalovirus exposure and HLA in healthy donors. Sequencing used immunoSEQ multiplex PCR; TCRdb keeps in-frame clones, though not all of them. The repertoire holds some 200,000 clones, with about 80% as singletons. The sequencing sample was made of PBMCs. Source of these receptors: a woman in her twenties or thirties in good health and CMV-seronegative. CDR3s include the opening cysteine and the closing phenylalanine or tryptophan. Each record gives: clone size, V gene, D gene, J gene, CDR3 DNA, CDR3 protein. A D gene is named only where the DNA matches it firmly. Only some rows state a clone size, as once, few, many or a class for expanded clones.

-	TRBV7-8	TRBD1	TRBJ1-4	TGTGCCAGCAGCTTCCGGGACAGGGGGCGAACTAATGAAAAACTGTTTTTT	CASSFRDRGRTNEKLFF
-	TRBV19	TRBD1	TRBJ2-7	TGTGCCAGTAGTATAGAGGCAGGGGGTGTTTACGAGCAGTACTTC	CASSIEAGGVYEQYF
-	TRBV5-4	TRBD2	TRBJ2-1	TGTGCCAGCAGCGTGCTAGCGGGAGCTTCCTACAATGAGCAGTTCTTC	CASSVLAGASYNEQFF
-	TRBV27	TRBD2	TRBJ2-3	TGTGCCAGCAGTCCAATCCTCGGGACTAGCGGGGGGACGGCTACGCAGTATTTT	CASSPILGTSGGTATQYF
-	TRBV10-2	-	TRBJ2-7	TGCGCCAGCAGCTGGGGCAACGAGCAGTACTTC	CASSWGNEQYF
-	TRBV10-1	TRBD1	TRBJ2-7	TGCGCCAGCAGTGCCGGACAGGGGGCGGTGGAGCAGTACTTC	CASSAGQGAVEQYF
-	TRBV4-1	TRBD1	TRBJ2-1	TGCGCCAGCAGCCAAGGAGCCACAGGGGTCAATGAGCAGTTCTTC	CASSQGATGVNEQFF
-	TRBV21-1	-	TRBJ2-1	TGTGCCAGCAGCAATTCGCTGCTTGGTAGTTCGACATCCTACAATGAGCAGTTCTTC	CASSNSLLGSSTSYNEQFF
-	TRBV19	TRBD1	TRBJ1-2	TGTGCCAGTAGTTCCGGACAGGGGGCAAGTGGCTACACCTTC	CASSSGQGASGYTF
few	TRBV28	TRBD2	TRBJ2-7	TGTGCCAGCAGTTCCGGGACTAGCGGGAGCGGGTTATCCTACGAGCAGTACTTC	CASSSGTSGSGLSYEQYF
-	TRBV4-3	TRBD2	TRBJ2-1	TGCGCCAGCAGCCAAGATTTCGCGGGGGTGGGGTACAATGAGCAGTTCTTC	CASSQDFAGVGYNEQFF
few	TRBV2	-	TRBJ1-1	TGTGCCAGCAGTCGACAGCAGAACACTGAAGCTTTCTTT	CASSRQQNTEAFF
-	TRBV29-1	TRBD1	TRBJ1-5	TGCAGCGTTGCCACGGGGACAGGGGGCAATCAGCCCCAGCATTTT	CSVATGTGGNQPQHF